The 20 T cell receptor beta chains reported below all come from one sample, sequenced in a study of shared clonotypes between healthy human individuals. Data came from immunoSEQ multiplex PCR; TCRdb stores just in-frame clones and leaves some out. The sample holds over a million clones, more than 95% seen once. Sequenced sample: naive CD4+ T cells sorted from blood. As for subset: CD45RA+ positively selected. The receptors were sampled from a man aged 25 to 40 in good health.

V is TRBV15 and J is TRBJ2-7; 7 bases agree with TRBD2. The germline CDR1 and CDR2 sequences are LNHNV and YYDKDF (reference sequence). This CDR3 region has 15 residues. V lost 3 bases to trimming and J lost 3 bases; unmatched junction nucleotides: 8. For the CDR3, the DNA is TGTGCCACCAGCAGTGAAAGACTAGCCCACTACGAGCAGTACTTC. As protein: CATSSERLAHYEQYF.

CDR3 sequence reads: CASSEFTGAINEQYF. CDR3 bases: TGTGCCAGCAGTGAATTCACAGGGGCGATCAACGAGCAGTACTTC. The rearrangement links TRBV6-1 to TRBJ2-7; 7 bases are shared with TRBD1. V shed 2 bases and J 5 bases; nucleotides not matched to a gene: 9. Germline CDR1 MNHNS, CDR2 SASEGT. CDR3 length equals 15 residues.

The genes are TRBV5-5 and TRBJ1-4; D not resolved. CDR1 SGHKS and CDR2 YYEKEE come from the germline V gene (reference sequence). This CDR3 has 13 amino acids. Trimming took off 0 bases at V and 7 bases at J, with 7 bases between the two ends. CDR3 sequence reads: CASSLEGTEKLFF. CDR3 DNA sequence: TGTGCCAGCAGCTTGGAGGGTACTGAAAAACTGTTTTTT.

The J gene is TRBJ1-4, the V gene TRBV5-1, with a tentative D call TRBD1 (5 bases). Trimming left V 0 bases short and J 8 bases short, with 14 bases between. The CDR3 is 15 amino acids. Germline CDR1 reads SGHRS; CDR2 reads YFSETQ. In DNA form, the CDR3 reads TGCGCCAGCAGCTTGGGCAGGGCCCTAGGGGAAAAACTGTTTTTT. This translates into CASSLGRALGEKLFF.

The V gene is TRBV5-1, the J gene TRBJ1-4, with a tentative D call TRBD1 (6 bases). The CDR3 extends over 15 amino acids. The V end lost 7 bases, the J end lost 4 bases, and 17 bases lay between the germline ends. In germline, CDR1 is SGHRS, CDR2 YFSETQ. The CDR3 region has the DNA TGCGCCAGCGGCAAAACAGGGAGTAGTAATGAAAAACTGTTTTTT. It translates to CASGKTGSSNEKLFF.

Note on this clone: Within the sample, other DNA sequences also encode this same CDR3. Here the CDR3 DNA reads TGTGCCAGCAGCTTAGCATCGAACTATGGCTACACCTTC. This encodes CASSLASNYGYTF. The V and J genes are TRBV7-2 and TRBJ1-2; D is unclear. CDR3 size: 13 residues. Deletions cut 0 bases from V and 2 bases from J, with 4 bases between. The germline V gene encodes CDR1 SGHTA and CDR2 FQGNSA.

The J gene is TRBJ2-3, the V gene TRBV7-9; no firm D call. CDR1 is SEHNR and CDR2 is FQNEAQ in the germline V gene (reference sequence). This CDR3 region has 17 residues. Between the trimmed V and J ends, which lost 1 base and 0 bases, there was a span of 14 bases. This chain's CDR3 is CASSLGPTVTSTDTQYF. The CDR3 nucleotides read TGTGCCAGCAGCTTAGGCCCCACAGTAACTAGCACAGATACGCAGTATTTT.

V is TRBV4-2 and J is TRBJ1-2, with 10 bases aligning to TRBD1. CDR1 and CDR2 (germline): LGHNA, YNFKEQ. Trimming at V came to 2 bases and at J to 4 bases, leaving 4 bases not matched to a gene. The CDR3 covers 15 residues. CDR3 in DNA: TGTGCCAGCAGCCAAAGGGACAGGGGAGCCTATGGCTACACCTTC. Translation gives CASSQRDRGAYGYTF.

The V gene is TRBV27, the J gene TRBJ2-3; D is uncertain. The CDR3 consists of 16 residues. Germline lookup yields CDR1 MNHEY and CDR2 SMNVEV (reference sequence). Trimming removed 1 base from V and 6 bases from J, with 17 bases in between. The CDR3 region is CASSLFGLDLFDTQYF. The CDR3 nucleotides read TGTGCCAGCAGTTTATTTGGCCTAGATCTCTTCGATACGCAGTATTTT.

The CDR3 sequence: CASSRERVSGNTIYF. The CDR3 DNA reads as TGTGCCAGCTCACGGGAAAGGGTCTCTGGAAACACCATATATTTT. This chain joins TRBV18 and TRBJ1-3; D is undetermined. With 4 bases removed from V and 0 bases from J, the gap between germline ends came to 10 bases. CDR3 length: 15 residues. Germline CDR1 and CDR2: KGHSH and LQKENI.

The chain uses TRBV19 and TRBJ1-2; possibly TRBD1 for D (5 bases). The germline V gene has CDR1 LNHDA and CDR2 SQIVND (reference sequence). Trimming stripped 5 bases from V and 4 bases from J, with 11 bases between. This CDR3 has 13 residues. CDR3 loop: CASSPGLIYGYTF. The CDR3 bases are TGTGCCAGTAGTCCAGGGCTAATCTATGGCTACACCTTC. Supplemented by reference TRBV19 and TRBJ1-2, the full variable domain reads DGGITQSPKYLFRKEGQNVTLSCEQNLNHDAMYWYRQDPGQGLRLIYYSQIVNDFQKGDIAEGYSVSREKKESFPLTVTSAQKNPTAFYLCASSPGLIYGYTFGSGTRLTVV.

The chain is built from TRBV11-2 and TRBJ1-2, with D perhaps matching TRBD1 (5 bases). Trimming left V 2 bases short and J 4 bases short, with 11 bases between. This CDR3 is built from 14 residues. Germline V gene data show CDR1 as SGHAT and CDR2 as FQNNGV. CDR3 in DNA: TGTGCCAGCAGCTTAAGTGACAGAGCCTATGGCTACACCTTC. Amino acid sequence: CASSLSDRAYGYTF.

This rearrangement joins TRBV28 to TRBJ2-3; no definite D call. CDR1 and CDR2 from the germline V gene are MDHEN and SYDVKM. This CDR3 comprises 12 residues. Trimming shortened V by 6 bases and J by 4 bases, and 8 bases separated the two germline ends. The CDR3 bases are TGTGCCAGCAGCCTCCAGGCAGATACGCAGTATTTT. As protein: CASSLQADTQYF.

This clone was counted once. The chain employs TRBV9 and TRBJ2-2; 9 bases are shared with TRBD2. The CDR3 runs to 17 residues. V gave up 0 bases and J gave up 7 bases; unmatched junction bases: 10. Germline loops: CDR1 SGDLS, CDR2 YYNGEE. Here the CDR3 reads CASSVGLAGMGLGELFF. DNA of the CDR3: TGTGCCAGCAGCGTAGGTCTAGCGGGGATGGGGCTCGGGGAGCTGTTTTTT.

The rearrangement links TRBV15 to TRBJ2-5; 7 nucleotides line up with TRBD1. Germline CDR1 and CDR2: LNHNV and YYDKDF (reference sequence). Trimming at V came to 1 base and at J to 2 bases, leaving 10 bases not matched to a gene. The CDR3 has 17 residues. The CDR3 DNA is TGTGCCACCAGCAGAGTTTGGGACAGCCTGTCTCAAGAGACCCAGTACTTC. Translated: CATSRVWDSLSQETQYF.

J is TRBJ2-7 and V is TRBV5-1; 9 bases agree with TRBD2. Germline V gives CDR1 SGHRS, CDR2 YFSETQ. V was pared by 3 bases and J by 0 bases, with 7 bases of the junction left unmatched. The CDR3 contains 16 residues. DNA for the CDR3: TGCGCCAGCAGCTCAGGACTAGCGATTTTCTCCTACGAGCAGTACTTC. As protein: CASSSGLAIFSYEQYF.

Here the CDR3 reads CASSLKPTGANVLTF. For the CDR3, the DNA is TGTGCCAGCAGTTTGAAACCTACCGGGGCCAACGTCCTGACTTTC. V is TRBV27 and J is TRBJ2-6; D uncertain. CDR3 length: 15 amino acids. The germline gives CDR1 MNHEY, CDR2 SMNVEV (reference sequence). V lost 3 bases to trimming and J lost 4 bases, with 10 bases between them.

This chain joins TRBV7-9 and TRBJ2-3; TRBD2 matches at 11 bases. CDR1 and CDR2 from the germline V gene are SEHNR and FQNEAQ (reference sequence). V shed 5 bases and J 5 bases; nucleotides not matched to a gene: 9. The CDR3 is made up of 16 amino acids. CDR3 in DNA: TGTGCCAGCAGCCCAGTACTAGCGGGAGCTGGAGATACGCAGTATTTT. Amino acids: CASSPVLAGAGDTQYF.

This chain uses TRBV7-3 with TRBJ1-1; a possible D gene is TRBD1 (5 bases). Germline V lookup: CDR1 SGHTA, CDR2 FQGTGA. V shed 5 bases and J shed 1 base, with 11 bases lying between them. The CDR3 runs 14 residues. CDR3 region: CASSPPGRNTEAFF. CDR3 sequence (DNA): TGTGCCAGCAGCCCCCCGGGACGGAACACTGAAGCTTTCTTT.

The rearrangement joins TRBV11-2 to TRBJ2-7; 7 bases are shared with TRBD2. The V segment lost 4 bases and the J segment 3 bases; nucleotides outside the gene matches: 12. The CDR3 is made up of 16 amino acids. From germline, CDR1 is SGHAT and CDR2 FQNNGV. The CDR3 region is CASSSQGIRGDYEQYF. The CDR3 region has the DNA TGTGCCAGCAGCTCGCAAGGAATCCGGGGGGACTACGAGCAGTACTTC.